This T cell receptor (beta chain) stems from a study of T cell changes during pregnancy in multiple sclerosis. This clone was observed once. Here immunoSEQ multiplex PCR was the method, and the copy in TCRdb shows in-frame clones only, minus some. The table includes roughly 50,000 clones, 85% to 95% detected once. V was cut by 4 bases and J by 1 base, with 14 bases left in between. This CDR3 has 15 residues. Germline loops: CDR1 SQVTM, CDR2 ANQGSEA. The material was CD4+ T cells from peripheral blood mononuclear cells, obtained in the third trimester of pregnancy. This clonotype was sampled from a female donor with multiple sclerosis, enrolled in a pregnancy study. The chain joins TRBV29-1 to TRBJ2-4; D is undetermined. CDR3 bases: TGCAGCGTTGTCTTCCAGTCGCTCGCCAAAAACATTCAGTACTTC. This sequence encodes CSVVFQSLAKNIQYF.